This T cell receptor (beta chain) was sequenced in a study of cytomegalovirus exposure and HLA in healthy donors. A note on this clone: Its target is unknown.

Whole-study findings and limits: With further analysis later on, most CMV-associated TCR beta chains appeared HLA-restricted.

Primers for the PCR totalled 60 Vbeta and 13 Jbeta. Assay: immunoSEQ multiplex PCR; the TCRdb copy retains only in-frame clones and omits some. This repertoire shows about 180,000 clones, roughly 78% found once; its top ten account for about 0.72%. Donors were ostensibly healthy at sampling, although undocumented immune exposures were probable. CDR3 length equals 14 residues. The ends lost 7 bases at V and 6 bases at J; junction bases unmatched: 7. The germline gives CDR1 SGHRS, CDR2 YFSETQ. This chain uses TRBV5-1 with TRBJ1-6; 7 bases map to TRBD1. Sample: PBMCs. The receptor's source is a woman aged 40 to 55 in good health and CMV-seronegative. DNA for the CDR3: TGCGCCAGCCAGGAGGGGGCAGGTAATTCACCCCTCCACTTT. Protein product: CASQEGAGNSPLHF.